This T cell receptor beta chain stems from a study of T cells in Graves' hyperthyroidism and ophthalmopathy. Study-level results: A model of 13 V-J pairs discriminated ophthalmopathy from stable hyperthyroidism. Blood shared most expanded thyroid clonotypes above 0.001.

RNA transcripts yielded amplified TCR beta CDR3 regions. Carried out on the TCR CDR3, a first-round RT-PCR used the HTBI primer set. TCRdb re-called the multiplex PCR reads through MiXCR, storing one row per CDR3 protein. The sample consists of about 560,000 distinct CDR3 sequences, about 15% of them appearing once. Aged 18 to 65, the patients had hyperthyroidism that was newly diagnosed and had lasted under 2 months. PBMCs were collected from an approximately 9.2 ml volume of fresh peripheral blood. The CDR3 sequence is 12 residues long. Germline V CDR1 and CDR2: GTSNPN, SVGIG (reference sequence). V lost 1 base, J lost 4 bases, and 0 bases stayed unmatched. This clonotype appeared many times. Its antigen is unknown.

The sequenced material came from blood. This clonotype was obtained from a middle-aged woman with Graves' hyperthyroidism. The J gene is TRBJ1-1, the V gene TRBV30; 7 bases agree with TRBD1. The CDR3 sequence: CAWSGQGTEAFF. CDR3 nucleotides: TGTGCCTGGAGTGGACAGGGCACTGAAGCTTTCTTT. Complete variable domain (other parts from reference TRBV30 and TRBJ1-1): SQTIHQWPATLVQPVGSPLSLECTVEGTSNPNLYWYRQAAGRGLQLLFYSVGIGQISSEVPQNLSASRPQDRQFILSSKKLLLSDSGFYLCAWSGQGTEAFFGQGTRLTVV.